A single sample is the source of the 21 T cell receptor beta chains below, sequenced in a study of shared clonotypes between healthy human individuals (TCRdb year 2020). The library came from the immunoSEQ multiplex PCR assay. TCRdb's version of the immuneACCESS table is confined to in-frame rearrangements and falls short of the full clone set. An unresolved V gene accounts for under half of the shortfall where checked; the remainder is of unknown origin. Present in this sample are 2,500,000 or so clones, 90% to 95% of which were seen just once. Around 0.37% of the sample comes from the top ten. What was sequenced was naive CD4+ T cells from PBMCs. This specimen's cell subset or site label, interpreted: CD45RA+ positively selected. The receptors here all came from a man aged 18 to 30 in good health. Some clones in this sample may be carry-over from other donors' samples.

Notes on this clone: This same CDR3 is encoded by further DNA sequences in the sample. V and J are TRBV5-1 and TRBJ1-1; no reliable D call. The CDR3 sequence is 14 residues long. The V gene lost 0 bases and the J gene lost 1 base, with 7 bases spanning the gap. Germline V gives CDR1 SGHRS, CDR2 YFSETQ. CDR3 in DNA: TGCGCCAGCAGCTTGGGAGGGAGGAACACTGAAGCTTTCTTT. This encodes CASSLGGRNTEAFF.

This chain uses TRBV2 with TRBJ2-3, with D uncertain. The CDR3 is 13 amino acids. Per germline, CDR1 SNHLY and CDR2 FYNNEI. Trimming took 4 bases from V and 4 from J, leaving 9 bases between them. CDR3 DNA: TGTGCCAGCAGTGTTGAGCAATCAGATACGCAGTATTTT. Translation: CASSVEQSDTQYF.

The rearrangement links TRBV29-1 to TRBJ2-1; no definite D call. The CDR3 extends over 14 amino acids. V lost 3 bases and J 9 bases, leaving 18 bases between the germline ends. Germline loops: CDR1 SQVTM, CDR2 ANQGSEA. CDR3 sequence (DNA): TGCAGCGTTGAGTCGGACGCCAAGCCCGGTGAGCAGTTCTTC. It encodes CSVESDAKPGEQFF.

This chain uses TRBV7-9 with TRBJ2-5, with 7 nucleotides matching TRBD2. The assigned J gene may be wrong: the sequence end matches TRBJ2-7 better. Looked up from germline, CDR1 is SEHNR and CDR2 is FQNEAQ (reference sequence). CDR3 length: 15 amino acids. CDR3 DNA: TGTGCCAGCAGCCCCGGGGGGTTGGGGTCCTACGAGCAGTACTTC. The encoded protein is CASSPGGLGSYEQYF.

V gene TRBV7-2 combines with J gene TRBJ1-5; a weak D match, TRBD1 (5 bases). CDR3 length: 13 residues. With 5 bases removed from V and 6 bases from J, the gap between germline ends came to 11 bases. CDR1 is SGHTA, CDR2 FQGNSA, per germline. CDR3 region: CASSTRVSQPQHF. The CDR3 coding sequence is TGTGCCAGCAGCACCAGGGTTAGTCAGCCCCAGCATTTT.

This clone was observed a single time. The chain is built from TRBV29-1 and TRBJ1-3, with 8 positions matching TRBD1. After removal of 7 bases from V and 4 bases from J, the junction contained 6 bases not matched to a gene. Germline loops: CDR1 SQVTM, CDR2 ANQGSEA. This CDR3 contains 13 residues. The CDR3 loop reads CSAGQGDGNTIYF. The DNA for the CDR3 is TGCAGCGCTGGACAGGGCGACGGAAACACCATATATTTT.

This sequence joins TRBV5-4 and TRBJ2-6, with 12 bases lining up with TRBD1. This CDR3 is 18 amino acids long. Germline CDR1 SGHNT, CDR2 YYREEE (reference sequence). Trimming cost V 3 bases and J 4 bases; bases outside gene matches: 8. This CDR3 reads CASSWPGQGAQGANVLTF. In DNA, the CDR3 is TGTGCCAGCAGCTGGCCGGGACAGGGGGCGCAGGGGGCCAACGTCCTGACTTTC.

The chain couples TRBV7-8 to TRBJ2-1; 9 nucleotides agree with TRBD2. Germline-derived CDR1 and CDR2 are SGHVS and FQNEAQ. The junction had 16 bases not matched to a gene; V was cut back by 1 base and J by 12 bases. This CDR3 comprises 17 residues. The CDR3 protein is CASSLGILAGNLKGQFF. The CDR3 DNA reads TGTGCCAGCAGCTTAGGAATACTAGCGGGTAATCTTAAGGGGCAGTTCTTC. The full variable domain, rest sourced from reference TRBV7-8 and TRBJ2-1, is GAGVSQSPRYKVAKRGQDVALRCDPISGHVSLFWYQQALGQGPEFLTYFQNEAQLDKSGLPSDRFFAERPEGSVSTLKIQRTQQEDSAVYLCASSLGILAGNLKGQFFGPGTRLTVL.

This clone was seen a handful of times. Here the CDR3 reads CASRGQAPVAFF. The CDR3 DNA sequence: TGTGCCAGTAGGGGACAGGCACCCGTGGCTTTCTTT. The chain combines TRBV19 with TRBJ1-1, with 8 bases lining up with TRBD1. After removal of 6 bases from V and 11 bases from J, the junction contained 8 bases not matched to a gene. The CDR3 has 12 residues. Germline-derived CDR1 and CDR2 are LNHDA and SQIVND (reference sequence). Full variable domain (rest looked up from reference TRBV19 and TRBJ1-1): DGGITQSPKYLFRKEGQNVTLSCEQNLNHDAMYWYRQDPGQGLRLIYYSQIVNDFQKGDIAEGYSVSREKKESFPLTVTSAQKNPTAFYLCASRGQAPVAFFGQGTRLTVV.

This chain joins TRBV28 and TRBJ2-7; 10 positions match TRBD2. V gave up 6 bases and J gave up 2 bases; unmatched junction bases: 7. The CDR3 runs 15 residues. In germline, CDR1 is MDHEN, CDR2 SYDVKM. The DNA for the CDR3 is TGTGCCAGCAGCCATGCCGGGACTAGCGCCTACGAGCAGTACTTC. It codes for CASSHAGTSAYEQYF.

The CDR3 sequence is CASSIDRGTPSGTEAFF. The CDR3 nucleotides are TGTGCCAGTAGTATTGACAGGGGGACCCCTTCGGGCACTGAAGCTTTCTTT. This chain connects TRBV19 to TRBJ1-1; 9 bases align to TRBD1. This CDR3 has 17 residues. V was clipped by 3 bases and J by 4 bases; unmatched bases: 12. The germline CDR1 and CDR2 sequences are LNHDA and SQIVND (reference sequence).

Only one count was recorded for this clone. V usage is TRBV7-2 and J usage is TRBJ2-7; D perhaps matches TRBD2 (5 bases). The CDR3 has 13 residues. V was trimmed by 5 bases and J by 5 bases, leaving 13 bases between them. From germline, CDR1 is SGHTA and CDR2 FQGNSA. CDR3 sequence (DNA): TGTGCCAGCAGCAGAGGGATCCCCAACGAGCAGTACTTC. Translating gives CASSRGIPNEQYF.

This chain links TRBV7-9 with TRBJ1-2; a possible D gene is TRBD1 (6 bases). This CDR3 has 16 amino acids. Germline CDR1 is SEHNR and CDR2 is FQNEAQ (reference sequence). V was trimmed by 4 bases and J by 1 base, leaving 16 bases between them. The CDR3 coding sequence is TGTGCCAGCAGCTCAACCGGGACACTCGATAACTATGGCTACACCTTC. It codes for CASSSTGTLDNYGYTF.

The rearrangement links TRBV5-1 to TRBJ2-2; 7 positions agree with TRBD1. This CDR3 has 15 residues. Germline CDR1 is SGHRS and CDR2 is YFSETQ. V lost 4 bases, J lost 3 bases, and 6 bases stayed unmatched. The CDR3 bases are TGCGCCAGCAGCCAAGAGGGGGCGGACACCGGGGAGCTGTTTTTT. It translates to CASSQEGADTGELFF. The full variable domain, in which reference TRBV5-1 and TRBJ2-2 provide the parts outside the CDR3, is KAGVTQTPRYLIKTRGQQVTLSCSPISGHRSVSWYQQTPGQGLQFLFEYFSETQRNKGNFPGRFSGRQFSNSRSEMNVSTLELGDSALYLCASSQEGADTGELFFGEGSRLTVL.

The chain joins TRBV28 to TRBJ1-2; tentatively, D is TRBD1 (6 bases). This CDR3 region has 13 residues. Germline CDR1 MDHEN, CDR2 SYDVKM. V shed 6 bases and J shed 4 bases, with 12 bases lying between them. The CDR3 spells CASRTIQGYGYTF. CDR3 nucleotide sequence: TGTGCCAGCAGGACCATACAGGGCTATGGCTACACCTTC.

The chain carries TRBV2 and TRBJ1-6, with D possibly matching TRBD1 (5 bases). V was pared by 3 bases and J by 9 bases, with 15 bases between. CDR1 and CDR2 (germline): SNHLY, FYNNEI. The CDR3 sequence is 15 residues long. The CDR3 DNA reads TGTGCCAGCAGTGAGGGCAGGGTACGATCTTCACCCCTCCACTTT. Translating it yields CASSEGRVRSSPLHF.

The table lists this clone with a count of one. This CDR3 reads CASSARTANIQYF. CDR3 DNA sequence: TGTGCCAGCAGTGCCCGGACAGCAAACATTCAGTACTTC. This chain connects TRBV6-1 to TRBJ2-4; D is possibly TRBD1 (6 bases). Trimming took off 4 bases at V and 6 bases at J, with 10 bases between the two ends. Germline V CDR1 and CDR2: MNHNS, SASEGT. The CDR3 loop spans 13 amino acids.

The chain links TRBV28 to TRBJ1-3; D might be TRBD1 (6 bases). Trimming removed 6 bases at V and 4 bases at J, with 13 bases between. This CDR3 has 14 residues. Germline V lookup: CDR1 MDHEN, CDR2 SYDVKM. CDR3 protein: CASSPGQYGNTIYF. For the CDR3, the DNA is TGTGCCAGCAGCCCTGGACAGTACGGAAACACCATATATTTT. The full variable domain, with the rest looked up from reference TRBV28 and TRBJ1-3, is DVKVTQSSRYLVKRTGEKVFLECVQDMDHENMFWYRQDPGLGLRLIYFSYDVKMKEKGDIPEGYSVSREKKERFSLILESASTNQTSMYLCASSPGQYGNTIYFGEGSWLTVV.

The chain combines TRBV29-1 with TRBJ2-1, with TRBD1 identical over 7 bases. After removal of 2 bases from V and 0 bases from J, the junction contained 7 bases not matched to a gene. CDR3 length: 16 amino acids. CDR1 and CDR2 (germline): SQVTM, ANQGSEA. The CDR3 loop is CSVEHPQGVSYNEQFF. CDR3 DNA sequence: TGCAGCGTTGAACATCCCCAGGGGGTCTCCTACAATGAGCAGTTCTTC.

This chain uses TRBV30 with TRBJ2-7, with TRBD2 identical over 7 bases. The CDR3 contains 15 residues. The V segment lost 2 bases and the J segment 3 bases; nucleotides outside the gene matches: 10. Germline V gene data show CDR1 as GTSNPN and CDR2 as SVGIG (reference sequence). This chain's CDR3 is CAWSLAASGLYEQYF. The CDR3 DNA follows: TGTGCCTGGAGTTTGGCGGCTAGCGGACTCTACGAGCAGTACTTC. Looking up the rest from reference TRBV30 and TRBJ2-7 gives the full variable domain: SQTIHQWPATLVQPVGSPLSLECTVEGTSNPNLYWYRQAAGRGLQLLFYSVGIGQISSEVPQNLSASRPQDRQFILSSKKLLLSDSGFYLCAWSLAASGLYEQYFGPGTRLTVT.

V usage is TRBV28 and J usage is TRBJ2-5, with 9 bases that match TRBD2. Germline V gives CDR1 MDHEN, CDR2 SYDVKM. This CDR3 contains 18 residues. V lost 6 bases, J lost 5 bases, and 19 bases stayed unmatched. CDR3: CASRGVGGSGSLFETQYF. CDR3 nucleotide sequence: TGTGCCAGCAGGGGGGTTGGGGGTAGCGGGAGCCTTTTCGAGACCCAGTACTTC.